This T cell receptor beta chain emerged from a study of cytomegalovirus exposure and HLA in healthy donors. This PCR relied on a set of 60 Vbeta primers and 13 Jbeta primers. The repertoire was sequenced with immunoSEQ multiplex PCR; TCRdb's copy has only in-frame clones and lacks some. The sample holds 200,000 to 250,000 clones, 70% to 85% seen once. A word on this clone: The antigen is undetermined.

Findings of the study overall: CMV serostatus was the sole immune exposure information available. Associated with HLA alleles at 0.05 false discovery rate in a later analysis were 17,000 or so TCR beta sequences.

Trimming pared 5 bases from V and 1 base from J, leaving 8 bases between. Germline CDR1 and CDR2: LNHNV and YYDKDF (reference sequence). CDR3 length: 13 residues. Sequencing used PBMCs. The chain joins TRBV15 to TRBJ1-1, with D perhaps matching TRBD1 (5 bases). The origin of this receptor is a woman in her thirties or forties in good health and CMV-seronegative. The CDR3 here is CATSAGPNTEAFF. CDR3 DNA: TGTGCCACCAGCGCGGGACCGAACACTGAAGCTTTCTTT.